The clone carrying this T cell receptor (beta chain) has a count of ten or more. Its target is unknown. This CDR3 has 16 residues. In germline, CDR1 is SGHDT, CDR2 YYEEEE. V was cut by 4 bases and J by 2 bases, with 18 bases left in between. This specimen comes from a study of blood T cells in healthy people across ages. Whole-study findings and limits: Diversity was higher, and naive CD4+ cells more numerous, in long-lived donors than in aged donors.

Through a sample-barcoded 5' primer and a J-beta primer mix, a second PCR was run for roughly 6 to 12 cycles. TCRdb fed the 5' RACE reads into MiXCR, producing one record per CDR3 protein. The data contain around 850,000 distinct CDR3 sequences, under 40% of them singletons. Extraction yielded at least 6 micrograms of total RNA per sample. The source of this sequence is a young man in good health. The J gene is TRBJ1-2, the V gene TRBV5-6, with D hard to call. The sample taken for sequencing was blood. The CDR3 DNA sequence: TGTGCCAGCAGCCCTATAACGGGCCTCTCCAACTATGGCTACACCTTC. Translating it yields CASSPITGLSNYGYTF.